Presented here are 28 T cell receptor beta chains from one specimen sequenced in a study of regulatory T cells in long-lasting Graves disease. CDR3-region Arm-PCR and iRepertoire HTBI primers produced the TCR beta libraries. TCRdb re-called the multiplex PCR reads through MiXCR, storing one row per CDR3 protein. The sample yields about 440,000 distinct CDR3 sequences, about 15% seen once. Time point given: newly diagnosed GD, antithyroid drugs for less than 3 months. TCR sequences were obtained from RNA taken from PBMCs. This same sample was also part of a study on T cells in Graves' hyperthyroidism and ophthalmopathy.

This specimen consisted of peripheral blood mononuclear cells (PBMCs), obtained at new diagnosis, from a patient treated with antithyroid drugs. These receptors were collected from a woman under 40 with Graves disease.

The table lists this clonotype with many counts. The chain carries TRBV20-1 and TRBJ2-4, with a tentative D call TRBD2 (5 bases). The CDR3 covers 14 residues. With 4 bases removed from V and 0 bases from J, the gap between germline ends came to 10 bases. Germline-derived CDR1 and CDR2 are DFQATT and SNEGSKA (reference sequence). CDR3 sequence: CSAIEGLAKNIQYF. The DNA of the CDR3 is TGCAGTGCTATCGAGGGATTAGCCAAAAACATTCAGTACTTC.

The table lists this clonotype with many counts. The chain is built from TRBV20-1 and TRBJ2-7; D gene uncertain. From germline, CDR1 is DFQATT and CDR2 SNEGSKA (reference sequence). This CDR3 has 12 amino acids. V gave up 1 base and J gave up 3 bases, with 7 bases separating them. The CDR3 sequence is CSARGIDYEQYF. CDR3 bases: TGCAGTGCTAGAGGAATCGACTACGAGCAGTACTTC.

This clonotype was seen ten or more times. The chain uses TRBV3-1 and TRBJ1-4; 8 positions match TRBD1. Germline CDR1 is LGHDT and CDR2 is YNNKEL (reference sequence). With 3 bases clipped from V and 2 bases from J, the junction kept 2 bases outside the gene matches. The CDR3 has 15 amino acids. CDR3 sequence reads: CASSHRDRTNEKLFF. CDR3 DNA sequence: TGTGCCAGCAGCCACAGGGACAGGACTAATGAAAAACTGTTTTTT.

The gene calls are TRBV20-1 and TRBJ2-5, with D perhaps assigned TRBD1 or TRBD2 (7 bases each). The CDR3 contains 15 residues. Germline V lookup: CDR1 DFQATT, CDR2 SNEGSKA (reference sequence). V was clipped by 6 bases and J by 4 bases, with 21 bases between them. CDR3 coding DNA: TGCAGTGCGTTCGCCAGGGGGGGGTACCGAGAGACCCAGTACTTC. Its protein is CSAFARGGYRETQYF.

There are many counts of this clonotype. The genes are TRBV7-2 and TRBJ2-1, with 7 positions matching TRBD2. Germline CDR1 SGHTA, CDR2 FQGNSA. With 5 bases clipped from V and 2 bases from J, the junction kept 12 bases outside the gene matches. The CDR3 contains 17 residues. CDR3 protein: CASSTVVGGYTYNEQFF. The DNA of the CDR3 is TGTGCCAGCAGCACCGTAGTGGGAGGGTACACCTACAATGAGCAGTTCTTC. The full variable domain, with the rest looked up from reference TRBV7-2 and TRBJ2-1, is GAGVSQSPSNKVTEKGKDVELRCDPISGHTALYWYRQSLGQGLEFLIYFQGNSAPDKSGLPSDRFSAERTGGSVSTLTIQRTQQEDSAVYLCASSTVVGGYTYNEQFFGPGTRLTVL.

There are many counts of this clonotype. The chain combines TRBV7-9 with TRBJ1-6, with D perhaps matching TRBD1 (5 bases). Deletions cut 6 bases from V and 7 bases from J, with 7 bases between. Germline V lookup: CDR1 SEHNR, CDR2 FQNEAQ (reference sequence). The CDR3 extends over 12 amino acids. CDR3 residues: CASREGNSPLHF. In nucleotides, the CDR3 is TGTGCCAGCAGGGAGGGGAATTCACCCCTCCACTTT.

This clonotype appeared many times. V gene TRBV3-1 combines with J gene TRBJ2-7, with D tentatively TRBD1 or TRBD2 (6 bases each). The germline CDR1 and CDR2 sequences are LGHDT and YNNKEL (reference sequence). The germline V and J ends were trimmed by 0 bases and 3 bases, with 12 bases remaining between them. The CDR3 has 15 residues. The CDR3 DNA reads TGTGCCAGCAGCCAAGATCCGGGGGCTAGCTACGAGCAGTACTTC. Amino acid sequence: CASSQDPGASYEQYF.

A few counts support this clonotype. The chain uses TRBV29-1 and TRBJ1-2; 7 nucleotides line up with TRBD1. Unmatched junction bases numbered 8, after V lost 5 bases and J lost 5 bases. The length of the CDR3 is 13 residues. CDR1 SQVTM and CDR2 ANQGSEA come from the germline V gene. DNA for the CDR3: TGCAGCGTTAAGACAGGGTTGGGTTATGGCTACACCTTC. The encoded protein is CSVKTGLGYGYTF.

V is TRBV24-1 and J is TRBJ2-7, with a tentative D call TRBD2 (6 bases). The CDR3 totals 15 residues. V lost 4 bases, J lost 4 bases, and 16 bases lay in between. Germline V gives CDR1 KGHDR, CDR2 SFDVKD. The CDR3 nucleotides read TGTGCCACCAGTGACACCCGGGACGGAGGGTACGAGCAGTACTTC. This gives the protein CATSDTRDGGYEQYF.

The chain is built from TRBV24-1 and TRBJ2-6; TRBD2 is a possible D gene (5 bases). V gave up 10 bases and J gave up 2 bases, with 11 bases separating them. This CDR3 comprises 14 residues. From germline, CDR1 is KGHDR and CDR2 SFDVKD. The DNA for the CDR3 is TGTGCCACTGGCGGTAGCGCTGGGGCCAACGTCCTGACTTTC. It translates to CATGGSAGANVLTF.

The chain combines TRBV7-8 with TRBJ1-3, with no clear D. Germline CDR1 and CDR2: SGHVS and FQNEAQ. This CDR3 contains 14 residues. The V and J ends lost 1 base and 2 bases respectively, with 6 bases between them. In nucleotides, the CDR3 is TGTGCCAGCAGCTTAGACAGCCCTGGAAACACCATATATTTT. Its protein is CASSLDSPGNTIYF.

This clonotype was observed many times. This chain joins TRBV13 and TRBJ2-7; maybe TRBD1 (6 bases). The germline V and J ends were trimmed by 5 bases and 4 bases, with 15 bases remaining between them. CDR1 and CDR2 (germline): PRHDT, FYEKMQ (reference sequence). The CDR3 contains 14 residues. CDR3 protein: CASSLRDNRYEQYF. As DNA, the CDR3 is TGTGCCAGCAGCCTCCGGGACAATAGATACGAGCAGTACTTC.

The sample holds a few counts of this clonotype. Given a much more abundant clone one base away, this may be a read error. V gene TRBV6-2 or TRBV6-3 combines with J gene TRBJ2-1; tentatively, D is TRBD2 (6 bases). There are 15 residues in the CDR3. Germline V lookup: CDR1 MNHEY, CDR2 SVGEGT. CDR3 amino acids: CTSSRDSSSYNEQFF. The CDR3 nucleotides are TGTACCAGCAGCCGGGACTCCAGCTCCTACAATGAGCAGTTCTTC.

This clonotype was counted a few times. The genes are TRBV7-2 and TRBJ2-7, with 10 nucleotides matching TRBD2. In germline, CDR1 is SGHTA, CDR2 FQGNSA. This CDR3 contains 14 residues. With V trimmed by 6 bases and J by 5 bases, 7 bases remained unmatched. CDR3 residues: CASRALAGVNEQYF. In DNA, the CDR3 is TGTGCCAGCAGGGCGCTAGCGGGAGTCAACGAGCAGTACTTC. Combining the CDR3 with reference TRBV7-2 and TRBJ2-7 gives the whole variable domain GAGVSQSPSNKVTEKGKDVELRCDPISGHTALYWYRQSLGQGLEFLIYFQGNSAPDKSGLPSDRFSAERTGGSVSTLTIQRTQQEDSAVYLCASRALAGVNEQYFGPGTRLTVT.

The chain is built from TRBV5-6 and TRBJ2-7; 12 nucleotides agree with TRBD2. CDR1 is SGHDT, CDR2 YYEEEE, per germline. This CDR3 contains 15 residues. V was pared by 4 bases and J by 3 bases, with 5 bases of the junction left unmatched. The CDR3, as DNA: TGTGCCAGCAGCCCAGGACTAGCGGGGAACTACGAGCAGTACTTC. This gives the protein CASSPGLAGNYEQYF.

This clonotype was detected only a few times. The chain couples TRBV27 to TRBJ2-1, with 7 bases fitting TRBD2. The length of the CDR3 is 15 residues. Germline assignment: CDR1 MNHEY and CDR2 SMNVEV (reference sequence). V was clipped by 0 bases and J by 10 bases; unmatched bases: 9. In nucleotides, the CDR3 is TGTGCCAGCAGTTTATCGGGAGGGCCGGGGGACGAGCAGTTCTTC. Translated: CASSLSGGPGDEQFF.

This clonotype showed up many times. This chain joins TRBV7-2 and TRBJ2-1; 8 nucleotides agree with TRBD2. This CDR3 has 16 residues. Germline V gene sequence: CDR1 SGHTA, CDR2 FQGNSA. Unmatched junction bases numbered 11, after V lost 4 bases and J lost 6 bases. CDR3 DNA: TGTGCCAGCAGCTCATACCCGGGAGGGCCTTCCAATGAGCAGTTCTTC. Encoded protein: CASSSYPGGPSNEQFF.

In this sample, this clonotype turned up many times. J is TRBJ2-1 and V is TRBV11-3, with 11 nucleotides matching TRBD2. V shed 8 bases and J 8 bases; nucleotides not matched to a gene: 11. CDR1 and CDR2 from the germline V gene are SGHNT and YENEEA. The CDR3 is 15 residues long. The CDR3 DNA sequence: TGTGCCAGCCAGTCTAGCGGGAGGTTTATGGATGAGCAGTTCTTC. Translated: CASQSSGRFMDEQFF.

The table lists this clonotype with a few counts. A much larger clone differs from this one at a single base, so this may be a read error. The gene calls are TRBV20-1 and TRBJ1-5, with D unresolved. Trimming removed 3 bases at V and 0 bases at J, with 9 bases between. This CDR3 comprises 14 residues. Germline V gene data show CDR1 as DFQATT and CDR2 as SNEGSKA (reference sequence). The CDR3 reads CSARPRNSNQPQHF. For the CDR3, the DNA is TGCAGTGCTAGGCCAAGGAATAGCAATCAGCCCCAGCATTTT.

The table lists this clonotype with a few counts. This chain uses TRBV10-3 with TRBJ2-1, with 10 bases identical to TRBD2. This CDR3 comprises 15 residues. Germline V gene data show CDR1 as ENHRY and CDR2 as SYGVKD. Trimming at V came to 6 bases and at J to 5 bases, leaving 7 bases not matched to a gene. In nucleotides, the CDR3 is TGTGCCATCAGCACCCGGACTAGCGGCGACAATGAGCAGTTCTTC. This gives the protein CAISTRTSGDNEQFF.

This clonotype was detected only a few times. The rearrangement joins TRBV11-1 to TRBJ1-4, with D hard to call. The CDR3 contains 16 residues. V was cut by 0 bases and J by 6 bases, with 14 bases left in between. The germline V gene encodes CDR1 SGHAT and CDR2 FQDESV (reference sequence). CDR3 nucleotide sequence: TGTGCCAGCAGCTTAGCTGGTCACAGTCAATATGAAAAACTGTTTTTT. It specifies CASSLAGHSQYEKLFF.

This clonotype was seen many times. The chain's CDR3 is CASSSGGAGANVLTF. For the CDR3, the DNA is TGTGCCAGCAGCTCAGGGGGCGCTGGGGCCAACGTCCTGACTTTC. The V gene is TRBV6-1, the J gene TRBJ2-6, with 8 bases lining up with TRBD1. V trimming: 6 bases; J trimming: 2 bases; junction bases outside the gene matches: 3. The CDR3 has 15 amino acids. The germline V gene encodes CDR1 MNHNS and CDR2 SASEGT.

The V call is TRBV10-3, the J call TRBJ1-5; D not resolved. Germline lookup yields CDR1 ENHRY and CDR2 SYGVKD. The CDR3 contains 15 residues. Trimming pared 2 bases from V and 5 bases from J, leaving 13 bases between. The CDR3 is CAISEGFGEHQPQHF. CDR3 nucleotide sequence: TGTGCCATCAGTGAGGGATTTGGGGAACATCAGCCCCAGCATTTT.

This clonotype was observed at least ten times. This chain joins TRBV2 and TRBJ2-3; 11 bases are a match to TRBD2. CDR3 length: 18 residues. Germline V gene data show CDR1 as SNHLY and CDR2 as FYNNEI. V was pared by 2 bases and J by 2 bases, with 9 bases of the junction left unmatched. The DNA for the CDR3 is TGTGCCAGCAGTGAATTCGTGACTAGCGGGACCTCCACAGATACGCAGTATTTT. This codes for CASSEFVTSGTSTDTQYF.

This clonotype was detected only a few times. Being one base from a much bigger clone, this may be a read error. The chain is built from TRBV11-2 and TRBJ2-3; D assignment may be TRBD1 or TRBD2 (6 bases each). The CDR3 sequence is 15 residues long. Germline V gene lookup returns CDR1 SGHAT and CDR2 FQNNGV. With 5 bases removed from V and 5 bases from J, the gap between germline ends came to 17 bases. Here the CDR3 DNA reads TGTGCCAGCAGCGTGGGTCGTGGAGGGGGAGATACGCAGTATTTT. This gives the protein CASSVGRGGGDTQYF.

This clonotype has at least ten counts. The chain couples TRBV20-1 to TRBJ2-7; D is perhaps TRBD2 (5 bases). Germline V CDR1 and CDR2: DFQATT, SNEGSKA (reference sequence). The CDR3 length is 16 residues. V was trimmed by 5 bases and J by 4 bases, leaving 24 bases between them. CDR3: CSAPAASRTLFYEQYF. The CDR3, as DNA: TGCAGTGCTCCCGCTGCCTCAAGGACTCTATTTTACGAGCAGTACTTC.

This clonotype has a count of ten or more. The V gene is TRBV3-1, the J gene TRBJ2-7; 8 bases are shared with TRBD2. The CDR3 has 13 residues. Unmatched junction bases numbered 4, after V lost 3 bases and J lost 6 bases. In germline, CDR1 is LGHDT, CDR2 YNNKEL (reference sequence). The CDR3 nucleotides read TGTGCCAGCAGCCAGGGACTAGTTAGCGAGCAGTACTTC. Its protein product is CASSQGLVSEQYF.

This clonotype was recorded at least ten times. This chain uses TRBV7-2 with TRBJ2-5; perhaps D is TRBD1 or TRBD2 (6 bases each). Germline V lookup: CDR1 SGHTA, CDR2 FQGNSA. The V end was cut by 5 bases, the J end by 1 base, with 11 bases between. The CDR3 has 14 residues. CDR3 bases: TGTGCCAGCAGCCGCGGGACAACCCAAGAGACCCAGTACTTC. Its translation: CASSRGTTQETQYF.